This is a list of T cell receptor beta chains from one sample in a study of T cell repertoires in ileal Crohn's disease. Some clones are missing from TCRdb's copy, which holds only in-frame ones; the method was immunoSEQ multiplex PCR. The table shows fewer than 12,000 clones, with 80% to 90% occurring only once. Sequencing was performed on ileal tissue. The receptors were sampled from an adult with Crohn's disease. CDR3s include the opening cysteine and the closing phenylalanine or tryptophan. The D gene is left open where the match is weak. Rows give clone size only sometimes, using once, few, many, or a class for an expanded clone.

>TRBV5-1|TRBD1|.|TRBJ1-2
TGCGCCAGCAGCGAGGGACAGGGGGCGTGGGGCTACACCTTC
CASSEGQGAWGYTF
>TRBV9|.|.|TRBJ1-3
TGTGCCAGCAGCGAGGGGCGGCAGGGAAACACCATATATTTT
CASSEGRQGNTIYF
>TRBV5-1|TRBD1|.|TRBJ1-1
TGCGCCAGCAGCCCCACAGGGGGTCCCACTGAAGCTTTCTTT
CASSPTGGPTEAFF
>TRBV2|TRBD1|.|TRBJ2-5
TGTGCCAGCATTGCCTTGGACAGGCCTCAAGAGACCCAGTACTTC
CASIALDRPQETQYF
>TRBV7-8|.|.|TRBJ2-7
TGTGCCAGCAGCTTAGAGGGGGGGGTATCCTACGAGCAGTACTTC
CASSLEGGVSYEQYF
>TRBV28|.|once|TRBJ1-2
TGTGCCAGCACCAACCTCCAGGTCCCCTATGGCTACACCTTC
CASTNLQVPYGYTF
>TRBV19|TRBD2|.|TRBJ2-5
TGTGCCAGTAGTATTCTGGGGGGGACGGAGACCCAGTACTTC
CASSILGGTETQYF
>TRBV4-1|TRBD1|.|TRBJ1-5
TGCGCCAGCAGCCAGGGACCTGGGACAGGGGGCGGTTATCAGCCCCAGCATTTT
CASSQGPGTGGGYQPQHF
>TRBV5-3|TRBD2|.|TRBJ2-7
TGTGCCAGAAGCCGGACTAGCGGGAGTTCGGGCTCCTACGAGCAGTACTTC
CARSRTSGSSGSYEQYF
>TRBV5-6|.|few|TRBJ1-1
TGTGCCAGCAGCTTGGAGTTGAGGACTGAAGCTTTCTTT
CASSLELRTEAFF
>TRBV28|.|once|TRBJ2-6
TGTGCCAGCAGCCCGAGTCAGGGGAATCCTGGGGCCAACGTCCTGACTTTC
CASSPSQGNPGANVLTF
>TRBV19|TRBD2|.|TRBJ2-7
TGTGCCAGTAGTATGAGCCTAGCGGGAGAGCAGTACTTC
CASSMSLAGEQYF
>TRBV5-1|.|.|TRBJ2-2
TGCGCCAGCAGCTTGGCGGCCGGGTTGGCCGGGGAGCTGTTTTTT
CASSLAAGLAGELFF
>TRBV7-3|TRBD2|.|TRBJ2-2
TGTGCCAGCAGCTTAAACAGCGGGGGGAACACCGGGGAGCTGTTTTTT
CASSLNSGGNTGELFF
>TRBV7-3|.|.|TRBJ1-2
TGTGCCAGCGGAAGGACAGAACTCTATGGCTACACCTTC
CASGRTELYGYTF
>TRBV10-3|TRBD1|.|TRBJ1-1
TGTGCCATTACGGTCACGGACAGGGGCGTTGAAGCTTTCTTT
CAITVTDRGVEAFF
>TRBV2|TRBD1|.|TRBJ2-1
TGTGCCAGCTCCTGGGACAGCTCCTACAATGAGCAGTTCTTC
CASSWDSSYNEQFF
>TRBV5-1|TRBD2|.|TRBJ2-3
TGCGCCAGCAGCTTGAGCGGGGTTCCTAGCACAGATACGCAGTATTTT
CASSLSGVPSTDTQYF
>TRBV6-6|.|once|TRBJ1-1
TGTGCCACGTGCAAGCTGAACACTGAAGCTTTCTTT
CATCKLNTEAFF
>TRBV4-3|.|.|TRBJ2-1
TGCGCCAGCAGCCAAGCTCCTCTAGCCCATGAGCAGTTCTTC
CASSQAPLAHEQFF
>TRBV6-1|.|.|TRBJ2-6
TGTGCCAGCAACGGAAACAGGGCTGGGGCCAACGTCCTGACTTTC
CASNGNRAGANVLTF
>TRBV5-1|TRBD2|.|TRBJ2-3
TGCGCCAGCAGCTTGGGGGGGACTAGCGGCACAGATACGCAGTATTTT
CASSLGGTSGTDTQYF
>TRBV28|TRBD1|.|TRBJ1-2
TGTGCCAGCAGTTTATACTACACGACAGGGTTAAGTAATGGCTACACCTTC
CASSLYYTTGLSNGYTF
>TRBV5-6|TRBD1|.|TRBJ2-7
TGTGCCAGCAGCTCCCTCGGGACAGCCGGTTACGAGCAGTACTTC
CASSSLGTAGYEQYF
>TRBV30|.|.|TRBJ1-2
TGTGCCTGGAGTGCCGCAGACTGGGGCCACACCTTC
CAWSAADWGHTF
>TRBV28|.|.|TRBJ2-7
TGTGCCAGCAGTTTATTTCCCCCGGAGAGCTACGAGCAGTACTTC
CASSLFPPESYEQYF
>TRBV16|TRBD1|.|TRBJ2-7
TGTGCCAGCAGCCAATTAGAAGGGACAGTCAGCTCCTACGAGCAGTACTTC
CASSQLEGTVSSYEQYF
>TRBV6-6|TRBD1|.|TRBJ2-6
TGTGCCAGCAGTTACGCAGGACAGGGGGCCGACGTCCTGACTTTC
CASSYAGQGADVLTF
>TRBV2|.|.|TRBJ1-3
TGTGCCAGCAGAGCCCCTTTGGGAGCTGGAAACACCATATATTTT
CASRAPLGAGNTIYF
>TRBV4-1|TRBD2|.|TRBJ2-1
TGCGCCAGCAGCCAAGATCCCAAACTAGCGGGTACGCTCAATGAGCAGTTCTTC
CASSQDPKLAGTLNEQFF
>TRBV6-5|.|.|TRBJ1-1
TGTGCCAGCAGTTATCGACAGAGGAACACTGAAGCTTTCTTT
CASSYRQRNTEAFF
>TRBV6-1|.|.|TRBJ2-5
TGTGCCAGCAGTGAAGGTTCGCCAGAAGAGACCCAGTACTTC
CASSEGSPEETQYF
>TRBV9|TRBD1|.|TRBJ1-2
TGTGCCAGCAGCGTAGTCTCGGGACAGGGGGAAGGCTACACCTTC
CASSVVSGQGEGYTF
>TRBV5-1|TRBD1|once|TRBJ1-3
TGCGCCAGCAGCGAGCAGGACAGGGCCTCTGGAAACACCATATATTTT
CASSEQDRASGNTIYF
>TRBV6-4|.|.|TRBJ1-1
TGTGCCAGCAGCCCCCCAGTACAAGCTTTCTTT
CASSPPVQAFF
>TRBV28|TRBD2|.|TRBJ2-1
TGTGCCAGCAGGGGGACTAGCGCGAAAACCTACAATGAGCAGTTCTTC
CASRGTSAKTYNEQFF
>TRBV14|TRBD2|.|TRBJ2-1
TGTGCCAGCAGCCAACAACTAGCGGAAAGGGATGAGCAGTTCTTC
CASSQQLAERDEQFF
>TRBV18|.|.|TRBJ1-1
TGTGCCAGCTCACCAGCTGACAGGCTAGGGAACACTGAAGCTTTCTTT
CASSPADRLGNTEAFF
>TRBV5-4|.|.|TRBJ2-6
TGTGCCAGCAGCTTGGGTGGGGGCGCAACTGGGGCCAACGTCCTGACTTTC
CASSLGGGATGANVLTF
>TRBV7-9|.|few|TRBJ2-6
TGTGCCAGCAGCTTAACGGGAGCTGGGGCCAACGTCCTGACTTTC
CASSLTGAGANVLTF
>TRBV10-3|.|.|TRBJ1-3
TGTGCCATCAATCCAGGGCCATCTTCTGGAAACACCATATATTTT
CAINPGPSSGNTIYF
>TRBV6-5|TRBD2|.|TRBJ2-1
TGTGCCAGCAGAGGGGGACTAGCGGGAAAGGGTGAGCAGTTCTTC
CASRGGLAGKGEQFF
>TRBV30|.|.|TRBJ1-1
TGTGCCTGGAGTGTGGGCTTGGACACTGAAGCTTTCTTT
CAWSVGLDTEAFF
>TRBV6-5|TRBD1|few|TRBJ2-7
TGTGCCAGCAGCCCAATCGGGACAGCCTCCTACGAGCAGTACTTC
CASSPIGTASYEQYF
>TRBV5-6|TRBD1|.|TRBJ2-3
TGTGCCAGCAGCTTGCCGGGACAGAGCACAGATACGCAGTATTTT
CASSLPGQSTDTQYF
>TRBV27|.|.|TRBJ2-5
TGTGCCAGCAGTCCACGGCGAGGAGAGACCCAGTACTTC
CASSPRRGETQYF